This T cell receptor (beta chain) was sequenced in a study of T cell responses to AZD1222 COVID-19 vaccine. Second-dose timings of about 4 or about 12 weeks were pooled. Trimming removed 2 bases from V and 6 bases from J; junction bases left unmatched: 7. This CDR3 comprises 15 residues. CDR1 and CDR2 from the germline V gene are LNHDA and SQIVND (reference sequence). TCRdb's copy holds only in-frame clones and misses some; the assay was immunoSEQ multiplex PCR. The sample includes about 170,000 clones, around 90% seen only once; the top ten take less than 1.3%. Overall study results and limits: White British donors predominated, females outnumbered males, and clonal diversity was possibly underestimated. The breadth and depth of Spike-specific TCRs increased once two AZD1222 doses had been given. The study found vaccine-associated CD4 TCRs spanning spike, dominant at 160-218 and 743-854.

To note about this clone: What it binds is unknown.

Sequencing used peripheral blood, obtained 28 days after the second AZD1222 dose. The chain couples TRBV19 to TRBJ2-1; TRBD1 matches 7 bases. The origin of this receptor is an adult who received the AZD1222 COVID-19 vaccine. CDR3 sequence reads: CASSIIEAGGNEQFF. For the CDR3, the DNA is TGTGCCAGTAGTATAATCGAGGCAGGGGGCAATGAGCAGTTCTTC.